Below, one T cell receptor beta chain is given with its context. Antigen: not known. The data are from a study of blood T cells in healthy people across ages. Study conclusions and caveats: Estimated diversity that came from one million T cells was considered an underestimate.

A second PCR of roughly 7 to 11 cycles used a sample-barcoded 5' primer and a J-beta primer mix. TCRdb used MiXCR to reprocess the 5' RACE reads, holding one entry per CDR3 protein. The table lists about a million distinct CDR3 sequences, 35% to 40% of them singletons. V lost 4 bases, J lost 4 bases, and 10 bases lay in between. Germline V gene data show CDR1 as SQVTM and CDR2 as ANQGSEA. This CDR3 has 12 amino acids. Each individual donor underwent a draw of about 9.1 milliliters of peripheral blood. Material: blood. This chain uses TRBV29-1 with TRBJ1-2; D is unresolved. The clonotype originates from a man between 18 and 35 years old in good health. The CDR3 coding sequence is TGCAGCGTTGTGCCGCTATCCTATGGCTACACCTTC. This encodes CSVVPLSYGYTF. The variable domain in full, completed from reference TRBV29-1 and TRBJ1-2, reads SAVISQKPSRDICQRGTSLTIQCQVDSQVTMMFWYRQQPGQSLTLIATANQGSEATYESGFVIDKFPISRPNLTFSTLTVSNMSPEDSSIYLCSVVPLSYGYTFGSGTRLTVV.